This TCR beta chain was sequenced during a study of T cell repertoires and HLA-DP antigens (dated by TCRdb to the late 2010s). With regard to the full study: The study used an in vitro model of CD4+ T cell alloreactivity against allogeneic HLA-DP presented by transduced HeLa cells. One alloantigen differed from self by one peptide-binding groove amino acid, whereas the other differed by ten, modelling structurally similar versus dissimilar alloantigens. The three donors were two male and one female, with ages ranging from the 18-to-29 to the 60-to-69 age band. An average DNA input of roughly 200 ng was used for sorted CD137+CD4+ samples, compared with approximately 1.2 ug for pre-culture CD4+ samples. What the work shows at the level of the full study, not this receptor alone: Separate analysis of naive and memory CD4+ repertoires was not performed. The study was limited by having just a few donors, by relying on a non-physiological HeLa antigen-presenting system, and by using total CD4+ cells as responders. Sorted CD137+ cells showed similar clonality against both alloantigens, at roughly 0.4, which was much higher than the roughly 0.04 seen in pre-culture samples. Clones undetected before culture had an average cumulative frequency of about 36% against one allele and about 51% against the other.

TCRB CDR3 regions were amplified with the immunoSEQ multiplex PCR using forward primers for 54 TRBV segments and reverse primers for 13 TRBJ segments. Pre-culture CD4+ samples were sequenced at deep resolution with a target of 200,000 or so T cell genomes. Sequencing of the amplicons was done on an Illumina HiSeq System, giving 87 bp reads that spanned the CDR3. Per the authors' processing: Reads were corrected for PCR and sequencing errors, and CDR3 regions were defined by alignment to IMGT reference sequences. Synthetic template pools were used to estimate counts of templates and unique rearrangements. Clonality was computed by subtracting Pielou's evenness from 1. The Daley-Smith estimator was used to estimate richness. Repertoire overlap was measured with Morisita's index. A clone counted as low-abundance if it appeared in cultured samples but went undetected in the pre-culture repertoire of the same donor. Held by TCRdb, this immuneACCESS table contains in-frame sequences only and omits some clones. Under half of the omission traces to an unresolved V gene where checked; the cause of the rest is unknown. V and J calls plus clone size are reproduced from that table; the DNA served to infer D and trimming. In all, the sample holds fewer than 75,000 clones, and around three quarters of those were seen once. The ten largest clones take up 1.6% of the sample.

Remarks on this clone: The antigen it recognizes is unknown. No base qualities exist here, and no much larger clone lies one base off it.

Untouched CD4+ T cells were isolated from Ficoll-separated PBMC by magnetic bead negative selection, reaching an average purity of roughly 98%. Untouched CD4+ T cells were isolated with magnetic beads from Ficoll-separated PBMC, and a purity of about 98% was reached with negligible CD8+ contamination. Peripheral blood mononuclear cells came from the buffy coats of three healthy blood donors, who served as the study's donors. All three donors were CMV seronegative. Genomic DNA was extracted with the DNeasy Blood & Tissue Kit. TCRB sequencing was performed on genomic DNA from sorted CD137+CD4+ cells and pre-culture CD4+ baseline samples from each subject. The cysteine opens and the phenylalanine closes a CDR3 of 15 amino acids. Left in the record is the CDR3 DNA by itself, 45 bases read in frame from the first base.

The origin of this receptor is a man aged 55 to 70 in good health and CMV-seronegative. The sequenced sample consisted of CD4+ T cells from PBMCs. The chain is made from TRBV21-1 and TRBJ1-5; the DNA was not compared with TRBD1, the D call given in the table. TRBV21-1 is classified as a pseudogene. CDR3 sequence: CASSGQVYSNQPQHF. The nucleotide sequence is TGTGCCAGCAGCGGACAGGTCTATAGCAATCAGCCCCAGCATTTT.